The 17 T cell receptor beta chains given below trace back to one sample, sequenced in a study of human T cells and chemical hapten exposure. TCRdb recomputed calls from the RACE reads with MiXCR, one row per CDR3 protein. The repertoire includes about 380,000 distinct CDR3 sequences, 4.5% to 6% of them detected once, and just over 2.5% sits in the top ten. The sample's time point: pre-sensitization, week 0. Sample treatment: therapeutic diphenylcyclopropenone sensitization with weekly scalp DPC. The sample in question was whole blood, obtained in connection with sensitization to the hapten diphenylcyclopropenone (DPC). All receptors derive from a woman aged 50 to 60 with alopecia areata. Some clones in this sample may be carry-over from other donors' samples.

This clonotype was recorded at least ten times. The genes are TRBV19 and TRBJ2-7, with TRBD2 identical over 10 bases. V shed 10 bases and J 3 bases; nucleotides not matched to a gene: 12. The CDR3 is made up of 15 amino acids. The germline CDR1 and CDR2 sequences are LNHDA and SQIVND (reference sequence). Here the CDR3 DNA reads TGTGCCACCCGGGTTGCCACTAGCGGGGACTACGAGCAGTACTTC. Translated, it gives CATRVATSGDYEQYF.

This sequence joins TRBV5-1 and TRBJ1-1; 9 bases fit TRBD1. The CDR3 spans 15 residues. The J segment lost 5 bases and the V segment lost 4 bases, leaving 9 bases of the junction unmatched. Germline loops: CDR1 SGHRS, CDR2 YFSETQ. The CDR3 bases are TGCGCCAGCAGCCCACGGACAGGGGCCGGGACTGAAGCTTTCTTT. This codes for CASSPRTGAGTEAFF.

This clonotype was counted only a few times. V is TRBV10-3 and J is TRBJ1-1; 9 bases map to TRBD1. Losses at the gene ends were 9 bases for V and 3 bases for J; bases not matched to a gene: 5. The CDR3 totals 13 residues. Germline V lookup: CDR1 ENHRY, CDR2 SYGVKD. The CDR3 bases are TGTGCCATTCGGGACAGGGCGGACACTGAAGCTTTCTTT. This encodes CAIRDRADTEAFF.

This clonotype was found many times. This chain connects TRBV29-1 to TRBJ1-1; D is perhaps TRBD1 (5 bases). The length of the CDR3 is 13 residues. Trimming cost V 7 bases and J 4 bases, with 16 bases left between them. CDR1 SQVTM and CDR2 ANQGSEA come from the germline V gene. The CDR3 is CSATKGSGTEAFF. In nucleotides, the CDR3 is TGCAGCGCCACCAAGGGGAGTGGCACTGAAGCTTTCTTT.

This clonotype appeared many times. DNA of the CDR3: TGTGCCAGCAGCCAAGATTTGAGGGGTTCTGGGGCCAACGTCCTGACTTTC. Encoded protein: CASSQDLRGSGANVLTF. The chain links TRBV4-2 to TRBJ2-6; D is possibly TRBD1 or TRBD2 (5 bases each). Germline CDR1 is LGHNA and CDR2 is YNFKEQ. This CDR3 comprises 17 residues. Between the trimmed V and J ends, which lost 0 bases and 1 base, there was a span of 10 bases.

J is TRBJ1-5 and V is TRBV12-3 or TRBV12-4, with D unresolved. The CDR3 extends over 13 amino acids. V lost 1 base and J lost 7, with 8 bases in between. The CDR3: CASSLDQGQPQHF. CDR3 sequence (DNA): TGTGCCAGCAGTTTAGATCAAGGGCAGCCCCAGCATTTT.

V usage is TRBV29-1 and J usage is TRBJ1-5; TRBD1 matches 7 bases. This CDR3 spans 15 amino acids. V was clipped by 1 base and J by 1 base; unmatched bases: 4. From germline, CDR1 is SQVTM and CDR2 ANQGSEA. The CDR3 bases are TGCAGCGTTGAAGTAGTACAGGGGAGCAATCAGCCCCAGCATTTT. Residues: CSVEVVQGSNQPQHF.

The chain employs TRBV10-3 and TRBJ2-7, with D uncertain. Per the germline V gene, CDR1 is ENHRY and CDR2 is SYGVKD. The germline V and J ends were trimmed by 3 bases and 7 bases, with 10 bases remaining between them. The CDR3 is 12 residues long. The CDR3 is CAISDLSPEQYF. CDR3 nucleotide sequence: TGTGCCATCAGTGATCTATCACCGGAGCAGTACTTC.

This clonotype was recorded a few times. The V call is TRBV9, the J call TRBJ1-1; D remains unclear. The CDR3 extends over 15 amino acids. Trimming pared 0 bases from V and 5 bases from J, leaving 14 bases between. Germline V gene sequence: CDR1 SGDLS, CDR2 YYNGEE. This CDR3 reads CASSVGPVLDTEAFF. The CDR3 region has the DNA TGTGCCAGCAGCGTAGGACCCGTATTAGATACTGAAGCTTTCTTT. Full variable domain (remainder filled in from reference TRBV9 and TRBJ1-1): DSGVTQTPKHLITATGQRVTLRCSPRSGDLSVYWYQQSLDQGLQFLIQYYNGEERAKGNILERFSAQQFPDLHSELNLSSLELGDSALYFCASSVGPVLDTEAFFGQGTRLTVV.

This clonotype showed up just a few times. This chain connects TRBV20-1 to TRBJ2-3; D ambiguous. CDR1 and CDR2 (germline): DFQATT, SNEGSKA (reference sequence). Trimming cost V 5 bases and J 3 bases, with 6 bases left between them. CDR3 size: 11 residues. CDR3 in amino acids: CSAHSTDTQYF. DNA of the CDR3: TGCAGTGCTCACAGTACAGATACGCAGTATTTT.

A few counts support this clonotype. The chain combines TRBV6-1 with TRBJ2-5, with TRBD1 identical over 8 bases. V was clipped by 6 bases and J by 0 bases; unmatched bases: 6. The V gene's germline CDR1 is MNHNS and CDR2 SASEGT. The CDR3 sequence is 15 residues long. The CDR3 loop reads CASSPRQGNQETQYF. The CDR3 bases are TGTGCCAGCAGCCCCAGACAGGGGAACCAAGAGACCCAGTACTTC.

The J gene is TRBJ1-4, the V gene TRBV2; no firm D call. The V and J ends lost 7 bases and 0 bases respectively, with 21 bases between them. Germline V lookup: CDR1 SNHLY, CDR2 FYNNEI. This CDR3 contains 18 residues. The CDR3 loop reads CASNRPASTLATNEKLFF. CDR3 DNA: TGTGCCAGCAATAGGCCAGCTTCGACCCTAGCAACTAATGAAAAACTGTTTTTT.

There are many counts of this clonotype. The chain couples TRBV20-1 to TRBJ2-3, with 14 bases matching TRBD2. Per the germline V gene, CDR1 is DFQATT and CDR2 is SNEGSKA (reference sequence). The CDR3 contains 18 residues. J gave up 3 bases and V 6 bases, and 14 bases lay outside the gene matches. In DNA form, the CDR3 reads TGCAGTGCCCCGGGACTAGCGGGGGCACTATCGGGGACAGATACGCAGTATTTT. Amino acid sequence: CSAPGLAGALSGTDTQYF.

This clonotype was found many times. The rearrangement joins TRBV7-2 to TRBJ2-3; no reliable D call. The CDR3 spans 12 residues. Trimming removed 1 base at V and 4 bases at J, with 3 bases between. Germline lookup yields CDR1 SGHTA and CDR2 FQGNSA. CDR3 sequence: CASSLGPDTQYF. The CDR3 region has the DNA TGTGCCAGCAGCTTAGGTCCAGATACGCAGTATTTT.

The sample holds many counts of this clonotype. The chain links TRBV12-3 or TRBV12-4 to TRBJ2-6, with a weak D call TRBD1 (6 bases). The V end lost 5 bases, the J end lost 2 bases, and 13 bases lay between the germline ends. The CDR3 spans 16 residues. DNA of the CDR3: TGTGCCAGCAGTGGGGACATACTAGCTGGGGCCAACGTCCTGACTTTC. It specifies CASSGDILAGANVLTF.

This clonotype came up many times. The chain has TRBV7-2 and TRBJ2-7; D ambiguous. Trimming cost V 1 base and J 0 bases, with 7 bases left between them. The CDR3 runs to 14 residues. Germline V gene lookup returns CDR1 SGHTA and CDR2 FQGNSA. For the CDR3, the DNA is TGTGCCAGCAGCTTAGGAGCCCACTCCTACGAGCAGTACTTC. Encoded protein: CASSLGAHSYEQYF.

This chain uses TRBV29-1 with TRBJ2-7; D gene unclear. Trimming took 4 bases from V and 11 from J, leaving 15 bases between them. The CDR3 covers 11 residues. Per the germline V gene, CDR1 is SQVTM and CDR2 is ANQGSEA. The CDR3 DNA is TGCAGCGTTGTATGGGCGGCAGCCGAGTACTTC. This sequence encodes CSVVWAAAEYF.